The source of this T cell receptor beta chain is a study of cytomegalovirus exposure and HLA in healthy donors. Study information: Of all 400 or so donors who were genotyped, about 80% belonged to the Caucasian-associated ancestry cluster.

The PCR employed 60 Vbeta primers together with 13 Jbeta primers. Repertoires were generated with immunoSEQ multiplex PCR, while TCRdb's copy carries only in-frame clones and drops some. Of 200,000 to 250,000 clones in the sample, around 64% were seen once. Germline V gene data show CDR1 as MNHEY and CDR2 as SVGAGI. CDR3 size: 13 residues. Trimming pared 6 bases from V and 6 bases from J, leaving 14 bases between. The study sampled nominally healthy donors, though unrecorded immune exposures were likely. The specimen was PBMCs. This clonotype originated in a man in his forties in good health and CMV-seropositive. The chain carries TRBV6-5 and TRBJ1-2; D not resolved. Here the CDR3 reads CASSLTQVDGYTF. CDR3 DNA: TGTGCCAGCAGCCTGACCCAGGTGGATGGCTACACCTTC.